The clone carrying this T cell receptor beta chain was recorded a few times. The antigen is unknown. Libraries for TCRalpha and TCRbeta carried sample barcodes and unique molecular identifiers via 5'RACE. TCRdb passed the 5' RACE reads through MiXCR, listing each CDR3 protein once. The sample contains 550,000 to 600,000 distinct CDR3 sequences, approximately 15% of which appear only once. This record belongs to a study of T-cell memory formation after mild COVID-19. Overall study findings and caveats: Specificity for SARS-CoV-2 was not confirmed among the second-wave clones peaking on day 37. Clones which contracted sat mainly in CM and EM if CD4+, and in EMRA if CD8+. Whereas later expanders leaned CD4+, clones contracting day 15 to 85 showed a balanced CD4/CD8 makeup.

Germline lookup yields CDR1 SQVTM and CDR2 ANQGSEA. The V end was cut by 3 bases, the J end by 8 bases, with 11 bases between. This CDR3 spans 12 amino acids. The sample consisted of PBMCs or a T cell subset sorted from them (not recorded which). This clonotype was obtained from an adult woman who had mild COVID-19 (a few samples of this study predate the infection). Cell type and time point are not known. The chain uses TRBV29-1 and TRBJ2-4, with D maybe TRBD2 (5 bases). DNA of the CDR3: TGCAGCGTTGACTACGGGAACGACATTCAGTACTTC. This codes for CSVDYGNDIQYF.